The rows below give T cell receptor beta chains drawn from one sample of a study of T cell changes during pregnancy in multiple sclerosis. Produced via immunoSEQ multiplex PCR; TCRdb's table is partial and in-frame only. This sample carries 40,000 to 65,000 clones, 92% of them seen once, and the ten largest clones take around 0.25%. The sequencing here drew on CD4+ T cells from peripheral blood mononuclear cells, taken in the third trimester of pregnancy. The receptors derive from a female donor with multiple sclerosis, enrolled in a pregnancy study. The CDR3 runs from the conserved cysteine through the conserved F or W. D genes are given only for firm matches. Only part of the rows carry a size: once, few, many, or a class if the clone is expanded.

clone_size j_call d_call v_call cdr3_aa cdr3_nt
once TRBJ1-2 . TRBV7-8 CASSLGHRSYGYTF TGTGCCAGCAGCTTAGGGCACAGATCCTATGGCTACACCTTC
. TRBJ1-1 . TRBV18 CASSPRQEMNTEAFF TGTGCCAGCTCACCGAGACAGGAAATGAACACTGAAGCTTTCTTT
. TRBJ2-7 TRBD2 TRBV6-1 CASSDQREGGYEQYF TGTGCCAGCAGTGATCAGCGGGAGGGCGGGTACGAGCAGTACTTC
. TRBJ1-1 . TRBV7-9 CASSLEALTKLGWNTEAFF TGTGCCAGCAGCTTAGAAGCGCTGACGAAACTCGGTTGGAACACTGAAGCTTTCTTT
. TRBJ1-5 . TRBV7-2 CASSLRQGNQPQHF TGTGCCAGCAGCTTGAGGCAGGGGAATCAGCCCCAGCATTTT
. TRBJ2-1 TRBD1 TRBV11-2 CASSLSGTGVYNEQFF TGTGCCAGCAGCTTATCGGGGACAGGGGTTTACAATGAGCAGTTCTTC
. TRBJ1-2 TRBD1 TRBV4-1 CASSQDLNTGADGYTF TGCGCCAGCAGCCAAGATCTCAACACAGGGGCGGACGGCTACACCTTC
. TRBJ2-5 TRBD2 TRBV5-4 CASSQTRSGGETQYF TGTGCCAGCAGCCAGACACGTAGCGGGGGAGAGACCCAGTACTTC
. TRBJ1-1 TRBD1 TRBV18 CASSTIGTGSEAFF TGTGCCAGCTCAACAATTGGGACAGGGTCTGAAGCTTTCTTT
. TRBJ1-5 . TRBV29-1 CSVCNGGNQPQHF TGCAGCGTGTGTAACGGGGGCAATCAGCCCCAGCATTTT
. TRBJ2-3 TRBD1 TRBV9 CASSGTGPTDTQYF TGTGCCAGCAGTGGGACAGGACCCACAGATACGCAGTATTTT
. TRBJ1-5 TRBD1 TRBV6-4 CASSERQGYLYYQPQHF TGTGCCAGCAGTGAACGACAGGGCTATCTCTATTACCAGCCCCAGCATTTT
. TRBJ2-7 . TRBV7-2 CASSSQSGVRDEQYF TGTGCCAGCAGCTCTCAATCAGGGGTCCGGGACGAGCAGTACTTC